Below are 2 T cell receptor beta chains sequenced from a single sample in a study of CD8+ T cells in alopecia areata. Sequencing templates came from extracted RNA that was reverse transcribed into cDNA. The data were produced by immunoSEQ multiplex PCR, yet TCRdb's version contains in-frame clones alone and is incomplete. The table records about 200,000 clones, about three fifths of them present only once. Treatment meaning: oral pan-JAK inhibitor, 5-10 mg twice daily. This sample comprised CD4+ T cells sorted from blood, obtained at week 4, from a patient treated with tofacitinib. These receptors all come from a human donor with alopecia areata.

The V and J genes are TRBV14 and TRBJ2-3; 12 nucleotides align to TRBD1. CDR1 is SGHDN and CDR2 is FVKESK in the germline V gene. V shed 4 bases and J 4 bases; nucleotides not matched to a gene: 3. There are 15 residues in the CDR3. The CDR3 sequence: CASSPGQGASDTQYF. The CDR3 coding sequence is TGTGCCAGCAGCCCGGGACAGGGGGCTTCAGATACGCAGTATTTT.

The sample holds many counts of this clone. Other DNA sequences in the sample encode the same CDR3. The chain links TRBV7-3 to TRBJ2-3, with 8 bases aligning to TRBD1. The germline V gene has CDR1 SGHTA and CDR2 FQGTGA. The CDR3 has 14 residues. V gave up 8 bases and J gave up 2 bases; unmatched junction bases: 6. For the CDR3, the DNA is TGTGCCAGCTCGGCCCAGGGGGCCACAGATACGCAGTATTTT. Encoded protein: CASSAQGATDTQYF.